Listed here is a single TCR beta chain. This entry is derived from a study of shared clonotypes between healthy human individuals. This CDR3 spans 14 amino acids. CDR1 and CDR2 from the germline V gene are SGHRS and YFSETQ. The V and J ends lost 5 bases and 7 bases, in that order; junction bases with no gene match: 9. In the authors' methods: ImmunoSEQ only sent back junction sequences with no quality scores, so filtering was done differently. The protocol was immunoSEQ multiplex PCR, while the TCRdb copy is restricted to in-frame clones and leaves out a portion. For V, J and clone size, that table is used; D and trimming come from the DNA. Of 780,000 or so clones listed, approximately 77% are singletons. Donors were healthy HIV-negative adults without recent acute infections or vaccinations. Into CD45RA+ naive and CD45RA-negative memory subsets, the CD4+ cells were split.

The J gene is TRBJ2-1, the V gene TRBV5-1; TRBD1 agrees at 7 bases. The source is a woman aged 30 to 39 in good health. The specimen sequenced was memory CD4+ T cells sorted from blood. Subset indicated: CD45RA-negative fraction. As DNA, the CDR3 is TGCGCCAGCAGTGCCCCTGGCAGGGGGAATGAGCAGTTCTTC. This gives the protein CASSAPGRGNEQFF. Full variable domain (rest looked up from reference TRBV5-1 and TRBJ2-1): KAGVTQTPRYLIKTRGQQVTLSCSPISGHRSVSWYQQTPGQGLQFLFEYFSETQRNKGNFPGRFSGRQFSNSRSEMNVSTLELGDSALYLCASSAPGRGNEQFFGPGTRLTVL.